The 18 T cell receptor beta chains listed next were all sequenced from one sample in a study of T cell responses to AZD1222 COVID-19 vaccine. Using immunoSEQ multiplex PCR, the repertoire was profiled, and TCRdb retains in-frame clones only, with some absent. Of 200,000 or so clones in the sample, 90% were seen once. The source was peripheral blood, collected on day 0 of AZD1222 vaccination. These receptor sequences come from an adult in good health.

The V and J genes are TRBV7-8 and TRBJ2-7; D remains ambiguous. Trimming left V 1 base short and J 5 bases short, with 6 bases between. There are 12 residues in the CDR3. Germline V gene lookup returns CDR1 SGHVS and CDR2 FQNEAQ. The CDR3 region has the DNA TGTGCCAGCAGCTTAGTTTCCGACGAGCAGTACTTC. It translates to CASSLVSDEQYF.

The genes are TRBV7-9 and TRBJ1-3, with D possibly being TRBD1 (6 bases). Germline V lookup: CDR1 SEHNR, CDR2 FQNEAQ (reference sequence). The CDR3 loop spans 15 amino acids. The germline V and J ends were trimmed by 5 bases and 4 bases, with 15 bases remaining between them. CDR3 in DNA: TGTGCCAGCAGCAATGCAGGGGCGGAGGGAAACACCATATATTTT. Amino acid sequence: CASSNAGAEGNTIYF.

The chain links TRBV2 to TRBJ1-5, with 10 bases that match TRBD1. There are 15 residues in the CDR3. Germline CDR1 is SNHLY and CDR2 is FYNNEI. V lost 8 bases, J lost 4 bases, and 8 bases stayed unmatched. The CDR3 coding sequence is TGTGCCAGCTGCCGGGACAGGGGACCTAATCAGCCCCAGCATTTT. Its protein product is CASCRDRGPNQPQHF.

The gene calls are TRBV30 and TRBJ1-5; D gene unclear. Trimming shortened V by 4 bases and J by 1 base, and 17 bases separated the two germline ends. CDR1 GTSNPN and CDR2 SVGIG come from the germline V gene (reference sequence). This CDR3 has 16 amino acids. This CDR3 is CAWNLGPTPSNQPQHF. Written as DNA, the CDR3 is TGTGCCTGGAATCTCGGGCCTACTCCAAGCAATCAGCCCCAGCATTTT.

CDR3 loop: CASRDIPGKYTF. For the CDR3, the DNA is TGTGCCAGCCGGGACATACCAGGAAAGTACACCTTC. The rearrangement joins TRBV5-5 to TRBJ1-2, with a weak D call TRBD1 (6 bases). The germline V gene has CDR1 SGHKS and CDR2 YYEKEE (reference sequence). Deletions cut 7 bases from V and 11 bases from J, with 18 bases between. The CDR3 has 12 amino acids.

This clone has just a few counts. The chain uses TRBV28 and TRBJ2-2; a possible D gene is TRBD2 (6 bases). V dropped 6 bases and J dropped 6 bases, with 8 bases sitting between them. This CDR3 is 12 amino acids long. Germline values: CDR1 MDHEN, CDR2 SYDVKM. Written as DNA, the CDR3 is TGTGCCAGCAGAGTAGCGGCCGGGGAGCTGTTTTTT. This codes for CASRVAAGELFF.

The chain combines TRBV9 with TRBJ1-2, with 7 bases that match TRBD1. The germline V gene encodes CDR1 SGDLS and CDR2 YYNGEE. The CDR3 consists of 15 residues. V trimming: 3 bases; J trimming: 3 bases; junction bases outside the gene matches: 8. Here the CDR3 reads CASSGGGGNYYGYTF. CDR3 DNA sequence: TGTGCCAGCAGCGGGGGAGGGGGCAATTACTATGGCTACACCTTC.

CDR3 region: CASSIEGRYGYTF. CDR3 nucleotides: TGTGCCAGTAGTATCGAGGGGAGGTATGGCTACACCTTC. V is TRBV19 and J is TRBJ1-2; perhaps TRBD1 as D (5 bases). V was pared by 3 bases and J by 5 bases, with 10 bases between. Germline CDR1 LNHDA, CDR2 SQIVND (reference sequence). CDR3 length equals 13 residues.

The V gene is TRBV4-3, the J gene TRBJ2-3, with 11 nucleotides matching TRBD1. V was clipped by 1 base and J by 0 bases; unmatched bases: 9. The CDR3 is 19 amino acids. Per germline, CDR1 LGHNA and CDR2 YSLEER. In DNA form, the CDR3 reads TGCGCCAGCAGCCAAGGTATCGGACAGGGGGCCTCTAGCACAGATACGCAGTATTTT. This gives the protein CASSQGIGQGASSTDTQYF.

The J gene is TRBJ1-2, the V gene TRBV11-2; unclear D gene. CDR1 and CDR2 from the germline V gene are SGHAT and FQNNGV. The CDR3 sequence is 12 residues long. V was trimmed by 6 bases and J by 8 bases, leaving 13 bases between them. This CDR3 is CASSYGEPGYTF. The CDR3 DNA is TGTGCCAGCAGTTACGGGGAGCCGGGCTACACCTTC.

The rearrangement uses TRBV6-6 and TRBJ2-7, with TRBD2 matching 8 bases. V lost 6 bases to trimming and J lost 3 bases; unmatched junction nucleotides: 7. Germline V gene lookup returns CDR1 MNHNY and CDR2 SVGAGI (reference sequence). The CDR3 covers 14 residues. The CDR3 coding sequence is TGTGCCAGCAGAGGGAGCGGGAGTCGCTACGAGCAGTACTTC. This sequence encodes CASRGSGSRYEQYF.

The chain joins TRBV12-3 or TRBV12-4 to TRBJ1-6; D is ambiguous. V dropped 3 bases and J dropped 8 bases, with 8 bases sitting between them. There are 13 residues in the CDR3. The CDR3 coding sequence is TGTGCCAGCAGTTTTGGCGGACATTCACCCCTCCACTTT. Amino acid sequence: CASSFGGHSPLHF.

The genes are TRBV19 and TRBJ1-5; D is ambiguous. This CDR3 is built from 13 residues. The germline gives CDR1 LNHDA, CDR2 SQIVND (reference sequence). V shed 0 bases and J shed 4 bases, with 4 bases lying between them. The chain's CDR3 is CASSIEINQPQHF. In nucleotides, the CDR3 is TGTGCCAGTAGTATAGAAATTAATCAGCCCCAGCATTTT.

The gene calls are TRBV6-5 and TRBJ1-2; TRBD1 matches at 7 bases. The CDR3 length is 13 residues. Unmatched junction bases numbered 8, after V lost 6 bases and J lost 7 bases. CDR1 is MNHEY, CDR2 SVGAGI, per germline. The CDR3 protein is CASRTTGSSGYTF. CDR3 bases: TGTGCCAGCAGAACGACAGGGTCGAGTGGCTACACCTTC.

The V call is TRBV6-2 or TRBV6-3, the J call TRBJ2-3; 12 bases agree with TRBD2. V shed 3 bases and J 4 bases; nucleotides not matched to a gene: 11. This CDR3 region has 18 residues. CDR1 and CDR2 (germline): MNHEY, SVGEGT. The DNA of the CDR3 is TGTGCCAGCAGTTATACCCCTCGACTAGCGGGAGTGCCAGATACGCAGTATTTT. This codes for CASSYTPRLAGVPDTQYF.

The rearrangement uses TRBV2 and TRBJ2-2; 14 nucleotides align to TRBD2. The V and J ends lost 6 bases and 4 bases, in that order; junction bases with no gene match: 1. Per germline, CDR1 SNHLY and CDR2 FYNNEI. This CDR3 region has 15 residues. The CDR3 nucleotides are TGTGCCAGCAGGGGGACTAGCGGGAGCACCGGGGAGCTGTTTTTT. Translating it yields CASRGTSGSTGELFF.

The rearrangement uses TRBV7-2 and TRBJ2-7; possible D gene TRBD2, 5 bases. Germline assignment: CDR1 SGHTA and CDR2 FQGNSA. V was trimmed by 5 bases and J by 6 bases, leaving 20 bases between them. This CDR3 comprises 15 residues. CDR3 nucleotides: TGTGCCAGCAGCCCCCCGGGGTGGCAGGCCCGCGAGCAGTACTTC. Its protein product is CASSPPGWQAREQYF.

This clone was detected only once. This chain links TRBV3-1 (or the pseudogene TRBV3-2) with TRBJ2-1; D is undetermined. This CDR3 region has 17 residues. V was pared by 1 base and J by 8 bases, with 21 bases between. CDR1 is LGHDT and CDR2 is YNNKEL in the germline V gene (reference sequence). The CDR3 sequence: CASSQVFLVARHDEQFF. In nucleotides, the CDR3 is TGTGCCAGCAGCCAAGTTTTTCTGGTAGCTCGACACGATGAGCAGTTCTTC.